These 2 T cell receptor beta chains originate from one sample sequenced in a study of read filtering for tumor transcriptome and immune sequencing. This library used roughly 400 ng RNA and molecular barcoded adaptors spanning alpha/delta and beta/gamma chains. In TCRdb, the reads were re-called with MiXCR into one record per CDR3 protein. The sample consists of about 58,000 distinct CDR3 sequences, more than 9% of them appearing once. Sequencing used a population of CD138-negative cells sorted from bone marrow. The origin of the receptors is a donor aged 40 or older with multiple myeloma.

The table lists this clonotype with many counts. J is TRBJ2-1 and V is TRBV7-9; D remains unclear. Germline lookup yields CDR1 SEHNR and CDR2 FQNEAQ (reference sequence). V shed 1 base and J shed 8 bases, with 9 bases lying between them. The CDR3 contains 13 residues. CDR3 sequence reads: CASSLDSYHEQFF. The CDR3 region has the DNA TGTGCCAGCAGCTTAGACTCTTACCATGAGCAGTTCTTC.

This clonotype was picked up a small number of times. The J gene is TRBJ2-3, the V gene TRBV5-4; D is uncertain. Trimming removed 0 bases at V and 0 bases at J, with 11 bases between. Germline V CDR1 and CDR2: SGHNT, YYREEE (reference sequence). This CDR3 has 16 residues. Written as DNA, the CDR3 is TGTGCCAGCAGCTTGGCCGGTGATCGTAGCACAGATACGCAGTATTTT. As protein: CASSLAGDRSTDTQYF.